This T cell receptor (beta chain) is from a study of shared clonotypes between healthy human individuals. Naive CD8 isolation took CD45RO-negative cells positively selected for CCR7 and excluded terminally differentiated effector memory CD45RA+ cells. The donor population consisted of healthy HIV-negative adults with no recent acute infections or vaccinations. CDR1 and CDR2 from the germline V gene are SNHLY and FYNNEI. The CDR3 consists of 14 residues. V lost 10 bases and J 2 bases, leaving 15 bases between the germline ends. Measured with immunoSEQ multiplex PCR; TCRdb has only the in-frame clones, and not every one. The table shows millions of clones, with approximately 94% occurring only once.

This clonotype originated in a young man in good health. The sample was naive CD8+ T cells sorted from blood. The chain links TRBV2 to TRBJ2-1, with D uncertain. CDR3 amino acids: CATLGSEAYNEQFF. In DNA form, the CDR3 reads TGTGCCACCCTAGGAAGCGAAGCCTACAATGAGCAGTTCTTC.